These 9 T cell receptor beta chains were sequenced from one sample in a study of T-cell reconstitution after alpha-beta-depleted transplantation in children. Library preparation (for TCRbeta) was performed with unique molecular identifiers. MiXCR, applied by TCRdb to the PCR reads, yields one record per CDR3 protein. The data contain approximately 490,000 distinct CDR3 sequences, 9.5% to 15% of them seen just once; the ten biggest clones take up less than 6.5%. The specimen comprised PBMCs from the stem cell graft donor, sampled from the stem cell graft. The receptors come from a human donor who donated a stem cell graft to a child with combined immunodeficiency.

The chain is built from TRBV20-1 and TRBJ1-5; D is ambiguous. V was shortened by 3 bases and J by 5 bases, with 11 bases between the two germline ends. In germline, CDR1 is DFQATT, CDR2 SNEGSKA (reference sequence). The CDR3 has 13 amino acids. CDR3 nucleotides: TGCAGTGCTAGGACGAGAGGGCATCAGCCCCAGCATTTT. Translating it yields CSARTRGHQPQHF.

This sequence joins TRBV30 and TRBJ2-7; either TRBD1 or TRBD2 may fit D (5 bases each). Trimming removed 0 bases at V and 7 bases at J, with 7 bases between. The CDR3 runs to 11 residues. Germline CDR1 reads GTSNPN; CDR2 reads SVGIG (reference sequence). The CDR3 protein is CAWSVEGEQYF. The CDR3 DNA reads TGTGCCTGGAGTGTAGAGGGGGAGCAGTACTTC. The full variable domain, in which reference TRBV30 and TRBJ2-7 provide the parts outside the CDR3, is SQTIHQWPATLVQPVGSPLSLECTVEGTSNPNLYWYRQAAGRGLQLLFYSVGIGQISSEVPQNLSASRPQDRQFILSSKKLLLSDSGFYLCAWSVEGEQYFGPGTRLTVT.

This clonotype has just a few counts. The CDR3 bases are TGCGCCAGCAGCGGGACAGTAAGGTCCTACGAGCAGTACTTC. Translation gives CASSGTVRSYEQYF. The chain combines TRBV4-1 with TRBJ2-7; 7 bases fit TRBD1. Germline loops: CDR1 MGHRA, CDR2 YSYEKL. The CDR3 covers 14 residues. J gave up 1 base and V 5 bases, and 5 bases lay outside the gene matches.

This clonotype was recorded many times. V and J are TRBV9 and TRBJ2-7; TRBD1 aligns across 8 bases. The ends lost 5 bases at V and 4 bases at J; junction bases unmatched: 11. CDR1 and CDR2 from the germline V gene are SGDLS and YYNGEE. The CDR3 sequence is 15 residues long. In nucleotides, the CDR3 is TGTGCCAGCAGTGTAAGAGGGACAGGAAATTACGAGCAGTACTTC. It yields the protein CASSVRGTGNYEQYF. The variable domain in full, with the rest retrieved from reference TRBV9 and TRBJ2-7, is DSGVTQTPKHLITATGQRVTLRCSPRSGDLSVYWYQQSLDQGLQFLIQYYNGEERAKGNILERFSAQQFPDLHSELNLSSLELGDSALYFCASSVRGTGNYEQYFGPGTRLTVT.

The chain employs TRBV6-1 and TRBJ2-5, with TRBD2 identical over 8 bases. The germline V gene encodes CDR1 MNHNS and CDR2 SASEGT. With 8 bases clipped from V and 7 bases from J, the junction kept 12 bases outside the gene matches. This CDR3 spans 14 amino acids. CDR3 in DNA: TGTGCCAGCTTGGCGGCGGGGGGTCGGGGGACCCAGTACTTC. It codes for CASLAAGGRGTQYF.

This clonotype has ten or more counts. The gene calls are TRBV6-2 or TRBV6-3 and TRBJ2-1; TRBD2 matches 9 bases. With 2 bases clipped from V and 9 bases from J, the junction kept 11 bases outside the gene matches. The CDR3 has 16 amino acids. The germline gives CDR1 MNHEY, CDR2 SVGEGT. CDR3 loop: CASSYLLGGREGEQFF. CDR3 in DNA: TGTGCCAGCAGTTACCTACTTGGCGGGAGGGAAGGTGAGCAGTTCTTC.

This clonotype was seen a handful of times. This chain links TRBV7-2 with TRBJ1-5; D possibly corresponds to TRBD1 (6 bases). Germline CDR1 is SGHTA and CDR2 is FQGNSA. The CDR3 spans 13 residues. Trimming stripped 8 bases from V and 2 bases from J, with 10 bases between. The CDR3 loop is CASQAGGNQPQHF. The DNA for the CDR3 is TGTGCCAGCCAGGCAGGGGGCAATCAGCCCCAGCATTTT. Looking up the rest from reference TRBV7-2 and TRBJ1-5 gives the full variable domain: GAGVSQSPSNKVTEKGKDVELRCDPISGHTALYWYRQSLGQGLEFLIYFQGNSAPDKSGLPSDRFSAERTGGSVSTLTIQRTQQEDSAVYLCASQAGGNQPQHFGDGTRLSIL.

This clonotype was counted only a few times. The J gene is TRBJ2-1, the V gene TRBV5-1, with TRBD2 identical over 8 bases. CDR3 length: 16 amino acids. The ends lost 1 base at V and 5 bases at J; junction bases unmatched: 8. Germline lookup yields CDR1 SGHRS and CDR2 YFSETQ. The CDR3 DNA reads as TGCGCCAGCAGCTTGCGTCTAGCGGGCCGACACAATGAGCAGTTCTTC. Its protein product is CASSLRLAGRHNEQFF.

The chain has TRBV6-5 and TRBJ2-1, with 10 bases matching TRBD2. The V and J ends lost 0 bases and 8 bases, in that order; junction bases with no gene match: 4. Germline CDR1 MNHEY, CDR2 SVGAGI. The CDR3 is 15 residues long. The CDR3 protein is CASSYSSGGADEQFF. As DNA, the CDR3 is TGTGCCAGCAGTTACTCCAGCGGGGGGGCGGATGAGCAGTTCTTC.